Detailed here is one TCR beta chain. The antigen remains unidentified. The sample is drawn from a study of identical twins. Findings and limits, study-wide: Conclusions were based on cross-sectional statistical analysis, without following the same donors. Shared out-of-frame alpha sequences (those common to twins) showed excess low generation probability.

Germline lookup yields CDR1 DFQATT and CDR2 SNEGSKA (reference sequence). This CDR3 is 14 amino acids long. V dropped 1 base and J dropped 5; count of bases not matched to a gene: 6. cDNA carried unique molecular identifiers, and a universal primer site was added by template switching. One entry per CDR3 protein results from TCRdb running MiXCR on the 5' RACE reads. The sample holds hundreds of thousands of distinct CDR3 sequences; over 8.5% are singletons and the top ten take approximately 0.89%. These data are also associated with another study on yellow fever vaccine responses in identical twins.

The sequenced sample was PBMCs. The chain carries TRBV20-1 and TRBJ2-5; TRBD1 matches at 8 bases. This receptor was identified in a woman aged 18-29 years in good health. The CDR3 nucleotides read TGCAGTGCTAGAGGGACAGGGTTTTACGAGACCCAGTACTTC. Encoded protein: CSARGTGFYETQYF.